Included here is one T cell receptor (beta chain) sequence, with context. This sample stems from a study of shared T cell receptors in the human thymus. V gave up 1 base and J gave up 3 bases, with 10 bases separating them. Germline CDR1 reads LGHNA; CDR2 reads YSLEER. The CDR3 spans 15 residues. Profiled with immunoSEQ multiplex PCR; TCRdb holds only in-frame clones, not every one. The sample lists some 700,000 clones, around nine tenths occurring once. This sample also appeared in a second study, on human thymus T cells. This second study notes: Thymic material originated from resections removed in the course of corrective heart surgery. Overlap was high between thymic repertoires from unrelated individuals, as reported in related research.

The source is a boy under three years old with a congenital heart defect. The sample was thymocytes. V gene TRBV4-3 combines with J gene TRBJ2-1; the D gene is possibly TRBD1 (6 bases). This CDR3 reads CASSQGPGDYNEQFF. CDR3 DNA: TGCGCCAGCAGCCAAGGGCCAGGGGACTACAATGAGCAGTTCTTC.